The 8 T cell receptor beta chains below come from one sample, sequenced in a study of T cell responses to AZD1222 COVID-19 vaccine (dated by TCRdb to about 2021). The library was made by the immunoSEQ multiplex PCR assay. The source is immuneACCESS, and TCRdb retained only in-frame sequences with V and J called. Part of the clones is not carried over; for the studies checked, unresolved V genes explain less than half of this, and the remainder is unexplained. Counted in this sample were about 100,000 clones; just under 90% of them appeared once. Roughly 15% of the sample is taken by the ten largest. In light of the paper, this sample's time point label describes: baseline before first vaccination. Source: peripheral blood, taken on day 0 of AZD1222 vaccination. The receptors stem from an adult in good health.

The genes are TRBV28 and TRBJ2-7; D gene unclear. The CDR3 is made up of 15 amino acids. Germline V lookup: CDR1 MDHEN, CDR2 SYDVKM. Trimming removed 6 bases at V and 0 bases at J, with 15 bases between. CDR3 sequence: CASSSPSVSSYEQYF. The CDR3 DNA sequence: TGTGCCAGCAGCTCCCCCAGTGTCAGCTCCTACGAGCAGTACTTC.

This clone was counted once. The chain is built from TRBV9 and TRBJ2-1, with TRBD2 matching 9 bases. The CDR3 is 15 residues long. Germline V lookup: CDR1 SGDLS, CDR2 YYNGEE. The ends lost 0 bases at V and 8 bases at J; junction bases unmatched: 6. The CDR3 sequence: CASSVVGLAIDEQFF. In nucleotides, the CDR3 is TGTGCCAGCAGCGTAGTGGGACTAGCAATCGATGAGCAGTTCTTC.

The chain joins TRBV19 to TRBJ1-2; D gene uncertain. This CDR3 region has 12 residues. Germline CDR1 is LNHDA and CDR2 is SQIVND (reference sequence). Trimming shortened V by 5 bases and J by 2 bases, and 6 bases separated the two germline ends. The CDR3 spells CASSLQNYGYTF. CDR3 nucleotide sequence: TGTGCCAGTAGTTTGCAAAACTATGGCTACACCTTC.

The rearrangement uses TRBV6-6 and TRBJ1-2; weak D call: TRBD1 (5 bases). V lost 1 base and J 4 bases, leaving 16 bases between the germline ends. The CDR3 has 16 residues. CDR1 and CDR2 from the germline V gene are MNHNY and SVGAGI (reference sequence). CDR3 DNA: TGTGCCAGCAGTTACTATGGGGCGGCCGAACTCTATGGCTACACCTTC. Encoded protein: CASSYYGAAELYGYTF.

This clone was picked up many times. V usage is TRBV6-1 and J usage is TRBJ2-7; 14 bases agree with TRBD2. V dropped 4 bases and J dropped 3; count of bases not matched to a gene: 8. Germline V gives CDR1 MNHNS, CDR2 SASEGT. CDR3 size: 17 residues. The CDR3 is CASSGLPGLAGVYEQYF. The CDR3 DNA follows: TGTGCCAGCAGTGGTCTCCCGGGACTAGCGGGAGTCTACGAGCAGTACTTC.

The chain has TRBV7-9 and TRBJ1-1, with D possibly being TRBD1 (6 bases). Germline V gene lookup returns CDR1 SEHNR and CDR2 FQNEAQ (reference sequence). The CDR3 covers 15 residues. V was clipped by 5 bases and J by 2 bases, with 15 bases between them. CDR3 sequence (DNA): TGTGCCAGCAGCGGCAGGGGTTTGGGAAACACTGAAGCTTTCTTT. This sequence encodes CASSGRGLGNTEAFF.

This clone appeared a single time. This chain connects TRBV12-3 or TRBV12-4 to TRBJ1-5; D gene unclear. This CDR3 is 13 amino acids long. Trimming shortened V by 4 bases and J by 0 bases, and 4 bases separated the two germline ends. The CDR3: CASSSYSNQPQHF. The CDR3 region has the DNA TGTGCCAGCAGTTCGTATAGCAATCAGCCCCAGCATTTT.

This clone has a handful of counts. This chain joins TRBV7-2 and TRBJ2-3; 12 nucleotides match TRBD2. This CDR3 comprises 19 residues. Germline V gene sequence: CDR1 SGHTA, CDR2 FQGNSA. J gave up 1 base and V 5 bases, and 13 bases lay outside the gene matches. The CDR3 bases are TGTGCCAGCAGCCCAGAGAGGACTAGCGGGATCCGGCGCACAGATACGCAGTATTTT. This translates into CASSPERTSGIRRTDTQYF.